This T cell receptor (beta chain) comes out of a study of blood T cell repertoires in COVID-19. Study-wide background: Sites across the United States, Italy and Spain contributed samples from acute and convalescent COVID-19.

CDR3 length: 15 amino acids. The V gene end was trimmed by 5 bases and the J gene end by 3 bases; junction bases not matched to a gene: 7. Per germline, CDR1 KGHSY and CDR2 FQNENV. Per the original methods: Amplification of reference gene primers provided the estimated nucleated cell counts. Profiled with immunoSEQ multiplex PCR; TCRdb holds only in-frame clones, not every one. V, J and clone size reflect that table, while D and trimming were determined from the DNA. Among fewer than 150,000 clones listed, approximately 88% were seen once. This clone was observed once. This chain connects TRBV16 to TRBJ1-2; 9 nucleotides agree with TRBD1. Sequenced material: peripheral blood. The receptor was derived from a human donor in a cohort sampled during active COVID-19. Here the CDR3 DNA reads TGTGCCAGCAGCGACCGGGACAGGGCGGACTATGGCTACACCTTC. It encodes CASSDRDRADYGYTF.